The clone carrying this T cell receptor (beta chain) occurred a few times. CDR3 size: 15 residues. Germline CDR1 reads MNHEY; CDR2 reads SMNVEV (reference sequence). V gave up 4 bases and J gave up 5 bases, with 15 bases separating them. The assay was immunoSEQ multiplex PCR, and TCRdb's table has in-frame clones only and misses some. The repertoire holds approximately 98,000 clones, with about 83% as singletons. This sample is part of a study of blood T cell repertoires in COVID-19. Sequenced: peripheral blood. The rearrangement links TRBV27 to TRBJ1-5; possibly TRBD1 for D (6 bases). This sequence originates from a woman aged 70-85 years with acute or convalescent COVID-19. The CDR3 region is CASSSLDRSHQPQHF. CDR3 coding DNA: TGTGCCAGCAGTTCACTCGACAGGAGCCATCAGCCCCAGCATTTT.